The 31 T cell receptor beta chains in this list originate from one sample, sequenced in a study of OX40 agonist ivuxolimab in advanced cancers. The table came from immunoSEQ multiplex PCR; TCRdb's copy has only in-frame clones and leaves some out. This table has about 29,000 clones, around nine tenths appearing once. Source: CD4+ or CD8+ T cells sorted from blood, taken in a trial of the OX40 agonist ivuxolimab. The receptors were sampled from an adult with an advanced solid tumor such as melanoma, head and neck, liver or kidney cancer.

The chain carries TRBV11-3 and TRBJ2-5; no clear D. CDR1 and CDR2 from the germline V gene are SGHNT and YENEEA. This CDR3 is 14 amino acids long. Trimming left V 3 bases short and J 0 bases short, with 8 bases between. CDR3 region: CASSLGGNQETQYF. The CDR3 nucleotides read TGTGCCAGCAGCTTGGGCGGAAACCAAGAGACCCAGTACTTC.

This sequence joins TRBV6-5 and TRBJ1-5; D possibly corresponds to TRBD1 (5 bases). Germline V gene lookup returns CDR1 MNHEY and CDR2 SVGAGI. CDR3 length: 14 amino acids. V gave up 6 bases and J gave up 8 bases, with 17 bases separating them. As DNA, the CDR3 is TGTGCCAGCAGAAAGGTGGCGGGGGAGAAGCCCCAGCATTTT. Protein product: CASRKVAGEKPQHF.

The chain uses TRBV29-1 and TRBJ2-1; TRBD1 might be the D (5 bases). CDR3 length: 12 residues. The germline V gene encodes CDR1 SQVTM and CDR2 ANQGSEA. V lost 6 bases, J lost 12 bases, and 18 bases lay in between. This chain's CDR3 is CSVPPVGEGQFF. The CDR3 DNA sequence: TGCAGCGTCCCCCCGGTAGGGGAAGGGCAGTTCTTC.

CDR3 protein: CASSLEGTHYEQYF. CDR3 bases: TGTGCCAGCAGCTTAGAGGGGACGCACTACGAGCAGTACTTC. The chain recombines TRBV11-1 with TRBJ2-7; D could derive from TRBD1 or TRBD2 (5 bases each). Between the trimmed V and J ends, which lost 1 base and 3 bases, there was a span of 10 bases. The germline V gene has CDR1 SGHAT and CDR2 FQDESV (reference sequence). The CDR3 totals 14 residues.

This rearrangement joins TRBV6-5 to TRBJ1-1; 7 nucleotides line up with TRBD1. CDR1 is MNHEY, CDR2 SVGAGI, per germline. The CDR3 is made up of 13 amino acids. V lost 7 bases to trimming and J lost 2 bases; unmatched junction nucleotides: 4. CDR3 region: CASINRGNTEAFF. As DNA, the CDR3 is TGTGCCAGCATCAACAGGGGAAACACTGAAGCTTTCTTT.

The chain joins TRBV7-9 to TRBJ2-7, with 8 nucleotides matching TRBD1. The CDR3 consists of 18 residues. Trimming at V came to 4 bases and at J to 3 bases, leaving 17 bases not matched to a gene. The V gene's germline CDR1 is SEHNR and CDR2 FQNEAQ (reference sequence). The CDR3 DNA is TGTGCCAGCAGCTGGGCTCCAGGGGGCTTTTTATCCTACTACGAGCAGTACTTC. This sequence encodes CASSWAPGGFLSYYEQYF.

This clone is medium-sized. V usage is TRBV18 and J usage is TRBJ2-7; D may be TRBD2 (5 bases). Germline V CDR1 and CDR2: KGHSH, LQKENI. The CDR3 loop spans 16 amino acids. V was shortened by 2 bases and J by 0 bases, with 14 bases between the two germline ends. The CDR3 DNA reads TGTGCCAGCTCACCATCGGAGGCGGTGAGCTCCTACGAGCAGTACTTC. Its protein is CASSPSEAVSSYEQYF. Complete variable domain (other parts from reference TRBV18 and TRBJ2-7): NAGVMQNPRHLVRRRGQEARLRCSPMKGHSHVYWYRQLPEEGLKFMVYLQKENIIDESGMPKERFSAEFPKEGPSILRIQQVVRGDSAAYFCASSPSEAVSSYEQYFGPGTRLTVT.

The rearrangement uses TRBV29-1 and TRBJ2-2, with a weak D call TRBD1 (6 bases). The CDR3 sequence is 14 residues long. V was trimmed by 3 bases and J by 1 base, leaving 9 bases between them. CDR1 is SQVTM and CDR2 is ANQGSEA in the germline V gene. CDR3 sequence (DNA): TGCAGCGTTGATATAGGGGGGAACACCGGGGAGCTGTTTTTT. Its protein product is CSVDIGGNTGELFF.

The V and J genes are TRBV6-4 and TRBJ1-2; no definite D call. Germline V gene sequence: CDR1 MRHNA, CDR2 SNTAGT. Between the trimmed V and J ends, which lost 0 bases and 5 bases, there was a span of 13 bases. This CDR3 region has 15 residues. This chain's CDR3 is CASSDSYRIEYGYTF. CDR3 in DNA: TGTGCCAGCAGTGACTCCTACAGAATAGAATATGGCTACACCTTC.

In its sample, this clone was seen a few times. This sequence joins TRBV10-2 and TRBJ2-3; no firm D call. The CDR3 consists of 16 residues. The ends were cut back, 4 bases at V and 4 bases at J, with 18 bases in the middle. Germline CDR1 and CDR2: WSHSY and SAAADI. As DNA, the CDR3 is TGCGCCAGCAGTGGGGCTTATCGCTCCGAGGCAGATACGCAGTATTTT. This encodes CASSGAYRSEADTQYF.

This clone was picked up a small number of times. V gene TRBV6-4 combines with J gene TRBJ2-2; TRBD2 matches at 9 bases. With V trimmed by 0 bases and J by 1 base, 0 bases remained unmatched. In germline, CDR1 is MRHNA, CDR2 SNTAGT. CDR3 length: 16 amino acids. The CDR3 region is CASSDSLAGNTGELFF. In DNA, the CDR3 is TGTGCCAGCAGTGACTCACTAGCGGGGAACACCGGGGAGCTGTTTTTT.

This clone has only a few counts. The chain has TRBV9 and TRBJ1-3, with a tentative D call TRBD1 (6 bases). From germline, CDR1 is SGDLS and CDR2 YYNGEE. The CDR3 length is 15 residues. The germline V and J ends were trimmed by 4 bases and 0 bases, with 11 bases remaining between them. The CDR3 protein is CASSPGDSSGNTIYF. CDR3 bases: TGTGCCAGCAGCCCAGGGGATAGCTCTGGAAACACCATATATTTT. The whole variable domain, remainder taken from reference TRBV9 and TRBJ1-3, is DSGVTQTPKHLITATGQRVTLRCSPRSGDLSVYWYQQSLDQGLQFLIQYYNGEERAKGNILERFSAQQFPDLHSELNLSSLELGDSALYFCASSPGDSSGNTIYFGEGSWLTVV.

This chain connects TRBV4-1 to TRBJ2-7, with a tentative D call TRBD2 (6 bases). Trimming pared 1 base from V and 0 bases from J, leaving 13 bases between. Germline CDR1 and CDR2: MGHRA and YSYEKL. The CDR3 runs to 16 residues. CDR3: CASSQAATGASYEQYF. For the CDR3, the DNA is TGCGCCAGCAGCCAAGCAGCGACGGGAGCCTCCTACGAGCAGTACTTC.

The chain uses TRBV12-5 and TRBJ2-3, with D perhaps being TRBD1 or TRBD2 (5 bases each). Trimming took 7 bases from V and 0 from J, leaving 14 bases between them. Per the germline V gene, CDR1 is LGHNT and CDR2 is FRNRAP. This CDR3 spans 15 amino acids. Here the CDR3 DNA reads TGTGCTAGTGCCTTAGGGGACCCTAGCACAGATACGCAGTATTTT. This translates into CASALGDPSTDTQYF.

The chain combines TRBV27 with TRBJ2-1, with D tentatively TRBD2 (7 bases). Germline CDR1 reads MNHEY; CDR2 reads SMNVEV (reference sequence). V dropped 8 bases and J dropped 5 bases, with 16 bases sitting between them. CDR3 length: 14 residues. The CDR3 loop is CASALGGPHNEQFF. The CDR3 region has the DNA TGTGCCAGCGCACTGGGGGGGCCGCACAATGAGCAGTTCTTC.

The chain employs TRBV6-6 and TRBJ1-2, with 7 bases that match TRBD1. This CDR3 is built from 14 residues. CDR1 is MNHNY, CDR2 SVGAGI, per germline (reference sequence). With 0 bases clipped from V and 6 bases from J, the junction kept 4 bases outside the gene matches. CDR3 in amino acids: CASSYSTGLDGYTF. The CDR3 DNA reads as TGTGCCAGCAGTTACTCGACAGGGTTAGATGGCTACACCTTC.

The chain is built from TRBV4-3 and TRBJ2-3, with unresolved D. The V gene's germline CDR1 is LGHNA and CDR2 YSLEER. The CDR3 sequence is 15 residues long. Trimming took off 1 base at V and 0 bases at J, with 8 bases between the two ends. Here the CDR3 DNA reads TGCGCCAGCAGCCAAGGTACCTTTAGCACAGATACGCAGTATTTT. Its protein is CASSQGTFSTDTQYF.

The CDR3 DNA sequence: TGTGCCAGCAGCGTCGCCGGGAAAACCTACGAGCAGTACTTC. It codes for CASSVAGKTYEQYF. The V gene is TRBV9, the J gene TRBJ2-7; D perhaps matches TRBD2 (5 bases). Deletions cut 2 bases from V and 2 bases from J, with 11 bases between. The CDR3 is made up of 14 amino acids. In germline, CDR1 is SGDLS, CDR2 YYNGEE. Combining the CDR3 with reference TRBV9 and TRBJ2-7 gives the whole variable domain DSGVTQTPKHLITATGQRVTLRCSPRSGDLSVYWYQQSLDQGLQFLIQYYNGEERAKGNILERFSAQQFPDLHSELNLSSLELGDSALYFCASSVAGKTYEQYFGPGTRLTVT.

This clone counts as medium-sized (0.01 to 0.1%). The CDR3 DNA reads TGCGCCAGCAGCCATAGTCTAGCGGGAGATGAGCAGTACTTC. As protein: CASSHSLAGDEQYF. The chain joins TRBV4-1 to TRBJ2-7; the match to TRBD2 covers 10 bases. The length of the CDR3 is 14 residues. J lost 7 bases, V lost 3 bases, and 6 bases had no gene match. CDR1 and CDR2 from the germline V gene are MGHRA and YSYEKL.

The chain links TRBV15 to TRBJ2-1; D call uncertain. CDR3 length equals 16 residues. Between the trimmed V and J ends, which lost 0 bases and 6 bases, there was a span of 15 bases. Per germline, CDR1 LNHNV and CDR2 YYDKDF (reference sequence). The CDR3 here is CATSRDLGGAPNEQFF. CDR3 bases: TGTGCCACCAGCAGAGATCTCGGCGGCGCCCCCAATGAGCAGTTCTTC.

The J gene is TRBJ2-5, the V gene TRBV28, with 10 bases that match TRBD2. J was trimmed by 2 bases and V by 5 bases; bases with no gene match: 11. The CDR3 consists of 17 residues. Germline V gene sequence: CDR1 MDHEN, CDR2 SYDVKM. In nucleotides, the CDR3 is TGTGCCAGCAGTATTTACCTTAGCGGGAGGACTCAAGAGACCCAGTACTTC. Protein product: CASSIYLSGRTQETQYF.

This clone was seen a handful of times. This chain joins TRBV6-6 and TRBJ1-2, with 8 positions matching TRBD1. CDR1 MNHNY and CDR2 SVGAGI come from the germline V gene (reference sequence). CDR3 length: 16 residues. The V and J ends lost 6 bases and 3 bases, in that order; junction bases with no gene match: 12. CDR3 DNA sequence: TGTGCCAGCAGCCCCGGACAGGGTAGCCCTCACTATGGCTACACCTTC. Translated, it gives CASSPGQGSPHYGYTF.

The rearrangement joins TRBV28 to TRBJ1-4; 8 positions match TRBD1. Trimming removed 8 bases from V and 8 bases from J; junction bases left unmatched: 4. Germline values: CDR1 MDHEN, CDR2 SYDVKM. The CDR3 is made up of 12 amino acids. CDR3 loop: CASGQGTEKLFF. The CDR3 region has the DNA TGTGCCAGCGGACAGGGAACCGAAAAACTGTTTTTT.

The V and J genes are TRBV5-6 and TRBJ2-3; D not resolved. The CDR3 is made up of 14 amino acids. Germline assignment: CDR1 SGHDT and CDR2 YYEEEE. Trimming shortened V by 1 base and J by 7 bases, and 13 bases separated the two germline ends. In nucleotides, the CDR3 is TGTGCCAGCAGCTTGATCATCACAACCTATACGCAGTATTTT. It codes for CASSLIITTYTQYF.

The chain joins TRBV7-2 to TRBJ1-1; TRBD1 matches 8 bases. Trimming removed 3 bases from V and 5 bases from J; junction bases left unmatched: 8. This CDR3 contains 15 residues. The germline V gene has CDR1 SGHTA and CDR2 FQGNSA. CDR3 region: CASSFFGQGKTEAFF. The CDR3 coding sequence is TGTGCCAGCAGCTTCTTCGGACAGGGCAAGACTGAAGCTTTCTTT. The whole variable domain, remainder taken from reference TRBV7-2 and TRBJ1-1, is GAGVSQSPSNKVTEKGKDVELRCDPISGHTALYWYRQSLGQGLEFLIYFQGNSAPDKSGLPSDRFSAERTGGSVSTLTIQRTQQEDSAVYLCASSFFGQGKTEAFFGQGTRLTVV.

The chain has TRBV9 and TRBJ2-2; the D is unclear. The CDR3 sequence is 12 residues long. Between the trimmed V and J ends, which lost 4 bases and 6 bases, there was a span of 7 bases. Germline V lookup: CDR1 SGDLS, CDR2 YYNGEE. CDR3 loop: CASSPPAGELFF. DNA for the CDR3: TGTGCCAGCAGCCCCCCGGCCGGGGAGCTGTTTTTT.

CDR3 region: CASSPEDHDGELFF. CDR3 DNA: TGTGCCAGCAGCCCCGAAGACCACGACGGGGAGCTGTTTTTT. V usage is TRBV5-4 and J usage is TRBJ2-2, with unresolved D. Trimming pared 4 bases from V and 7 bases from J, leaving 14 bases between. The CDR3 extends over 14 amino acids. CDR1 is SGHNT, CDR2 YYREEE, per germline (reference sequence).

This chain joins TRBV5-5 and TRBJ1-4; tentatively, D is TRBD1 (5 bases). Between the trimmed V and J ends, which lost 3 bases and 8 bases, there was a span of 14 bases. The CDR3 extends over 14 amino acids. From germline, CDR1 is SGHKS and CDR2 YYEKEE (reference sequence). The CDR3 nucleotides are TGTGCCAGCAGCTGGGATCACTGGGGGGAAAAACTGTTTTTT. Its protein product is CASSWDHWGEKLFF.

The rearrangement uses TRBV27 and TRBJ2-1; the match to TRBD2 covers 10 bases. The germline gives CDR1 MNHEY, CDR2 SMNVEV (reference sequence). The CDR3 sequence is 16 residues long. J gave up 9 bases and V 5 bases, and 13 bases lay outside the gene matches. The CDR3 bases are TGTGCCAGCAGTCCCCTCCCAGCGGGAGGGCCCGGTGAGCAGTTCTTC. The encoded protein is CASSPLPAGGPGEQFF.

The chain employs TRBV29-1 and TRBJ2-3, with TRBD2 matching 14 bases. J lost 4 bases, V lost 6 bases, and 3 bases had no gene match. This CDR3 comprises 14 residues. The germline gives CDR1 SQVTM, CDR2 ANQGSEA. Written as DNA, the CDR3 is TGCAGCGTCTCGACTAGCGGGGGGGCAGATACGCAGTATTTT. Translation gives CSVSTSGGADTQYF.

About this clone: Sequence at one end of the junction differs from germline and may be a read error. J is TRBJ1-1 and V is TRBV10-1, with TRBD1 as a possible D gene (5 bases). The CDR3 runs 15 residues. The germline V gene encodes CDR1 WNHNN and CDR2 SYGVQD (reference sequence). The DNA for the CDR3 is TGCGCCAGCAGTGATGGGGGTTTGAGGAACTCTGAAGCTTTCTTT. It encodes CASSDGGLRNSEAFF.